The 26 T cell receptor beta chains below all came from one sample that was sequenced in a study of identical twins. TCRdb re-called the 5' RACE reads with MiXCR, one entry per CDR3 protein. The sample consists of nearly 650,000 distinct CDR3 sequences, 7% to 7.5% of them appearing once. The sample was also reused in another study, on yellow fever vaccine responses in identical twins.

Input material: PBMCs. The receptor source for this set is a woman younger than 35 in good health.

This clonotype was detected ten times or more. The chain carries TRBV24-1 and TRBJ2-3; D gene uncertain. In germline, CDR1 is KGHDR, CDR2 SFDVKD. The V and J ends lost 3 bases and 6 bases respectively, with 9 bases between them. This CDR3 region has 13 residues. The CDR3 region is CATSDGTSDTQYF. The CDR3 coding sequence is TGTGCCACCAGTGATGGTACCTCCGATACGCAGTATTTT.

The rearrangement links TRBV29-1 to TRBJ2-1; D is uncertain. CDR1 SQVTM and CDR2 ANQGSEA come from the germline V gene. The CDR3 extends over 12 amino acids. V lost 5 bases and J 9 bases, leaving 14 bases between the germline ends. This chain's CDR3 is CSVMHRSGEQFF. CDR3 nucleotide sequence: TGCAGCGTTATGCACCGGTCCGGTGAGCAGTTCTTC.

The genes are TRBV27 and TRBJ2-7; D may be TRBD1 or TRBD2 (6 bases each). This CDR3 spans 14 amino acids. The germline V gene has CDR1 MNHEY and CDR2 SMNVEV (reference sequence). V lost 5 bases, J lost 6 bases, and 17 bases lay in between. CDR3 in amino acids: CASSREAGEVEQYF. The CDR3 coding sequence is TGTGCCAGCAGTCGGGAAGCAGGGGAGGTCGAGCAGTACTTC.

The V gene is TRBV6-5, the J gene TRBJ1-5; D is perhaps TRBD1 (6 bases). Looked up from germline, CDR1 is MNHEY and CDR2 is SVGAGI. The CDR3 consists of 15 residues. V was shortened by 2 bases and J by 8 bases, with 16 bases between the two germline ends. The CDR3 nucleotides read TGTGCCAGCAGTTACCTCGGACAGTCCGGCGAGCCCCAGCATTTT. Its translation is CASSYLGQSGEPQHF.

This chain uses TRBV2 with TRBJ1-2; 8 bases are shared with TRBD1. After removal of 6 bases from V and 5 bases from J, the junction contained 8 bases not matched to a gene. There are 14 residues in the CDR3. Germline V gene lookup returns CDR1 SNHLY and CDR2 FYNNEI. Written as DNA, the CDR3 is TGTGCCAGCAGCCAATTACAGGGGGATTATGGCTACACCTTC. Amino acid sequence: CASSQLQGDYGYTF.

The rearrangement uses TRBV28 and TRBJ2-4, with 11 bases matching TRBD2. The CDR3 covers 14 residues. Germline CDR1 is MDHEN and CDR2 is SYDVKM. Trimming took 5 bases from V and 12 from J; bases not matched to a gene: 9. Here the CDR3 DNA reads TGTGCCAGCAGTGCGGGACTAGCGGATTCCCCTCAGTACTTC. Protein product: CASSAGLADSPQYF.

V usage is TRBV28 and J usage is TRBJ1-1; TRBD1 aligns across 11 bases. Germline V gene lookup returns CDR1 MDHEN and CDR2 SYDVKM. J lost 3 bases, V lost 5 bases, and 8 bases had no gene match. This CDR3 contains 16 residues. CDR3 sequence: CASSPSPGQGDTEAFF. The DNA of the CDR3 is TGTGCCAGCAGTCCTTCCCCGGGACAGGGGGACACTGAAGCTTTCTTT. Using reference TRBV28 and TRBJ1-1 for the parts outside the CDR3, the full variable domain is DVKVTQSSRYLVKRTGEKVFLECVQDMDHENMFWYRQDPGLGLRLIYFSYDVKMKEKGDIPEGYSVSREKKERFSLILESASTNQTSMYLCASSPSPGQGDTEAFFGQGTRLTVV.

This clonotype was recorded many times. This chain connects TRBV28 to TRBJ2-1, with 7 bases matching TRBD2. CDR3 length: 14 amino acids. Germline V gene sequence: CDR1 MDHEN, CDR2 SYDVKM. With 6 bases clipped from V and 9 bases from J, the junction kept 11 bases outside the gene matches. The chain's CDR3 is CASSRTSVEGEQFF. In DNA form, the CDR3 reads TGTGCCAGCAGCCGGACTAGTGTTGAAGGTGAGCAGTTCTTC.

This clonotype has a handful of counts. This chain connects TRBV7-6 to TRBJ2-5, with TRBD2 matching over 13 bases. The CDR3 contains 16 residues. V dropped 4 bases and J dropped 5; count of bases not matched to a gene: 7. Looked up from germline, CDR1 is SGHVS and CDR2 is FNYEAQ. CDR3 residues: CASSSGLAGLGETQYF. The CDR3 region has the DNA TGTGCCAGCAGCTCGGGACTAGCGGGGCTTGGGGAGACCCAGTACTTC.

This clonotype came up many times. V usage is TRBV12-3 or TRBV12-4 and J usage is TRBJ2-1, with 8 bases lining up with TRBD2. CDR3 size: 17 residues. The trim removed 0 bases at V and 6 bases at J, leaving 10 bases unmatched. The CDR3 region has the DNA TGTGCCAGCAGTTTAGCGCAGGGACTAGGGGCGCCCAATGAGCAGTTCTTC. The encoded protein is CASSLAQGLGAPNEQFF.

The rearrangement links TRBV4-1 to TRBJ1-5; tentatively, D is TRBD1 (5 bases). Looked up from germline, CDR1 is MGHRA and CDR2 is YSYEKL. The ends were cut back, 4 bases at V and 0 bases at J, with 13 bases in the middle. This CDR3 has 16 residues. CDR3 amino acids: CASSRDRTHSNQPQHF. In DNA form, the CDR3 reads TGCGCCAGCAGCCGAGATAGGACACATAGCAATCAGCCCCAGCATTTT.

J is TRBJ2-7 and V is TRBV27; the D gene is possibly TRBD1 (6 bases). Germline lookup yields CDR1 MNHEY and CDR2 SMNVEV (reference sequence). Trimming left V 0 bases short and J 6 bases short, with 9 bases between. The CDR3 loop spans 13 amino acids. CDR3 coding DNA: TGTGCCAGCAGTTTATCACAGGGACGCGAGCAGTACTTC. Its translation: CASSLSQGREQYF.

This clonotype occurred a few times. The chain combines TRBV9 with TRBJ1-4; 7 nucleotides align to TRBD1. V was clipped by 4 bases and J by 3 bases; unmatched bases: 6. This CDR3 has 15 amino acids. The germline V gene has CDR1 SGDLS and CDR2 YYNGEE. The CDR3 loop reads CASSPRGTANEKLFF. CDR3 sequence (DNA): TGTGCCAGCAGCCCACGGGGGACAGCTAATGAAAAACTGTTTTTT. The variable domain in full, with the rest retrieved from reference TRBV9 and TRBJ1-4, is DSGVTQTPKHLITATGQRVTLRCSPRSGDLSVYWYQQSLDQGLQFLIQYYNGEERAKGNILERFSAQQFPDLHSELNLSSLELGDSALYFCASSPRGTANEKLFFGSGTQLSVL.

This clonotype has a count of ten or more. The chain carries TRBV27 and TRBJ1-6; possibly TRBD1 for D (6 bases). This CDR3 is built from 16 residues. Looked up from germline, CDR1 is MNHEY and CDR2 is SMNVEV (reference sequence). Trimming removed 7 bases from V and 0 bases from J, with 13 bases in between. The CDR3 loop is CASKTGTSSYNSPLHF. The CDR3 nucleotides are TGTGCCAGCAAGACCGGGACATCCTCCTATAATTCACCCCTCCACTTT.

This clonotype was seen at least ten times. The chain joins TRBV6-1 to TRBJ1-3, with 7 bases lining up with TRBD1. Trimming at V came to 4 bases and at J to 0 bases, leaving 3 bases not matched to a gene. The CDR3 has 15 residues. Germline CDR1 MNHNS, CDR2 SASEGT. CDR3 amino acids: CASSGGQLSGNTIYF. The CDR3 DNA reads TGTGCCAGCAGTGGGGGACAGCTCTCTGGAAACACCATATATTTT.

This clonotype was observed a handful of times. This rearrangement joins TRBV5-1 to TRBJ2-7; 7 bases match TRBD2. Trimming took 1 base from V and 3 from J; bases not matched to a gene: 7. CDR1 and CDR2 (germline): SGHRS, YFSETQ. The CDR3 is 15 residues long. CDR3 sequence reads: CASSLSGLGDYEQYV. In DNA, the CDR3 is TGCGCCAGCAGCTTGTCTGGACTAGGCGACTACGAGCAGTACGTC.

In this sample, this clonotype turned up a few times. The V call is TRBV21-1, the J call TRBJ2-7; TRBD1 is taken as the D call from the table, unchecked against the DNA. TRBV21-1 is reported as a pseudogene. The CDR3 has 13 residues. DNA for the CDR3: TGTGCCAGCAGCAAAGGGCGGGGGAGCGAGCAGTACGTC. The encoded protein is CASSKGRGSEQYV.

This chain uses TRBV13 with TRBJ2-7; 7 bases align to TRBD1. V was pared by 5 bases and J by 3 bases, with 10 bases of the junction left unmatched. The CDR3 is 15 residues long. The germline V gene has CDR1 PRHDT and CDR2 FYEKMQ (reference sequence). This chain's CDR3 is CASSHTGTEYYEQYF. The CDR3 DNA reads as TGTGCCAGCAGCCATACCGGGACAGAGTACTACGAGCAGTACTTC.

The DNA for the CDR3 is TGTGCCAGCAGGATAACAGGGGGCGCTGGTAACCAAGAGACCCAGTACTTC. Translating it yields CASRITGGAGNQETQYF. This chain connects TRBV6-2 or TRBV6-3 to TRBJ2-5; TRBD1 aligns across 9 bases. Germline V gene lookup returns CDR1 MNHEY and CDR2 SVGEGT. The CDR3 loop spans 17 amino acids. V shed 6 bases, J shed 0 bases, and the junction held 11 bases outside the gene matches.

This clonotype was picked up many times. The J gene is TRBJ2-1, the V gene TRBV28; no definite D call. The CDR3 length is 12 residues. Germline CDR1 reads MDHEN; CDR2 reads SYDVKM. V dropped 9 bases and J dropped 8 bases, with 14 bases sitting between them. The CDR3 nucleotides read TGTGCCAGTCGAGGCCAGCCCTATGAGCAGTTCTTC. Its protein product is CASRGQPYEQFF.

This clonotype was counted a few times. This rearrangement joins TRBV15 to TRBJ1-5; D remains ambiguous. Trimming shortened V by 1 base and J by 2 bases, and 12 bases separated the two germline ends. The CDR3 loop spans 16 amino acids. Germline CDR1 and CDR2: LNHNV and YYDKDF (reference sequence). The CDR3 is CATSRVVSVGNQPQHF. For the CDR3, the DNA is TGTGCCACCAGCAGAGTCGTGTCAGTGGGCAATCAGCCCCAGCATTTT.

This clonotype was seen repeatedly, ten times or more. The gene calls are TRBV5-1 and TRBJ2-3, with 11 bases fitting TRBD2. The V gene end was trimmed by 4 bases and the J gene end by 6 bases; junction bases not matched to a gene: 10. This CDR3 is built from 16 residues. Per germline, CDR1 SGHRS and CDR2 YFSETQ. The CDR3 loop is CASSPTSGRYPDTQYF. CDR3 bases: TGCGCCAGCAGCCCTACTAGCGGGAGATACCCGGATACGCAGTATTTT. Filled out from reference TRBV5-1 and TRBJ2-3, the complete variable domain reads KAGVTQTPRYLIKTRGQQVTLSCSPISGHRSVSWYQQTPGQGLQFLFEYFSETQRNKGNFPGRFSGRQFSNSRSEMNVSTLELGDSALYLCASSPTSGRYPDTQYFGPGTRLTVL.

Only a few counts were recorded for this clonotype. The gene calls are TRBV2 and TRBJ1-6, with a tentative D call TRBD1 (5 bases). The CDR3 is 15 amino acids. V was pared by 6 bases and J by 4 bases, with 13 bases between. Germline V lookup: CDR1 SNHLY, CDR2 FYNNEI. The CDR3 sequence: CASRGVRDYNSPLHF. DNA of the CDR3: TGTGCCAGCAGGGGGGTCAGAGATTATAATTCACCCCTCCACTTT.

In this sample, this clonotype turned up a few times. The V gene is TRBV5-1, the J gene TRBJ1-1; TRBD1 aligns across 10 bases. V lost 4 bases and J lost 5; bases outside the gene matches: 8. CDR3 size: 15 residues. Germline V gene data show CDR1 as SGHRS and CDR2 as YFSETQ. CDR3 coding DNA: TGCGCCAGCAGCGTTCGGACAGGGGGAGGAACTGAAGCTTTCTTT. Protein: CASSVRTGGGTEAFF.

In its sample, this clonotype was seen a few times. The V and J genes are TRBV27 and TRBJ2-3; 11 positions match TRBD2. The junction had 8 bases not matched to a gene; V was cut back by 4 bases and J by 2 bases. Germline V lookup: CDR1 MNHEY, CDR2 SMNVEV (reference sequence). This CDR3 contains 17 residues. CDR3 sequence reads: CASSSLPGLAVTDTQYF. The DNA for the CDR3 is TGTGCCAGCAGTTCGCTCCCGGGACTAGCGGTCACAGATACGCAGTATTTT.

The chain joins TRBV5-6 to TRBJ1-1; tentative D call: TRBD1 (5 bases). V was trimmed by 1 base and J by 1 base, leaving 14 bases between them. The CDR3 consists of 16 residues. Germline V gene lookup returns CDR1 SGHDT and CDR2 YYEEEE. The CDR3 DNA follows: TGTGCCAGCAGCTTGAGAATGTCCAGGGCGAACACTGAAGCTTTCTTT. Its translation: CASSLRMSRANTEAFF.